These 23 T cell receptor beta chains came from one sample sequenced in a study of blood T cell repertoires in COVID-19. The assay was immunoSEQ multiplex PCR, and TCRdb's table has in-frame clones only and misses some. The sample lists about 210,000 clones, around 90% occurring once. Sequencing was done on a sample of peripheral blood. These receptor sequences come from a man aged 25-45 years with acute or convalescent COVID-19.

The CDR3 coding sequence is TGTGCCAGCTCACCGATGGAGGGTTTCTACGAGCAGTACTTC. Protein product: CASSPMEGFYEQYF. The chain joins TRBV18 to TRBJ2-7; D might be TRBD2 (6 bases). The CDR3 has 14 amino acids. Germline V gene lookup returns CDR1 KGHSH and CDR2 LQKENI. The V and J ends lost 3 bases and 3 bases respectively, with 12 bases between them.

The CDR3 bases are TGTGCCATCGGACAGGACTTGCGGGAGCAGTACTTC. Residues: CAIGQDLREQYF. This chain uses TRBV15 with TRBJ2-7; TRBD1 agrees at 7 bases. V gave up 10 bases and J gave up 7 bases; unmatched junction bases: 10. There are 12 residues in the CDR3. Germline CDR1 is LNHNV and CDR2 is YYDKDF (reference sequence). Full variable domain (remainder filled in from reference TRBV15 and TRBJ2-7): DAMVIQNPRYQVTQFGKPVTLSCSQTLNHNVMYWYQQKSSQAPKLLFHYYDKDFNNEADTPDNFQSRRPNTSFCFLDIRSPGLGDTAMYLCAIGQDLREQYFGPGTRLTVT.

This sequence joins TRBV15 and TRBJ1-2; 9 nucleotides align to TRBD1. The CDR3 length is 15 residues. Germline V gene sequence: CDR1 LNHNV, CDR2 YYDKDF (reference sequence). V dropped 3 bases and J dropped 7; count of bases not matched to a gene: 9. The CDR3 protein is CATSRSGTGLVGYTF. The CDR3 DNA reads TGTGCCACCAGCAGGAGCGGGACAGGGTTAGTTGGCTACACCTTC.

This clone was seen only once. The chain employs TRBV10-3 and TRBJ2-5; possible D gene TRBD2, 6 bases. The V gene lost 3 bases and the J gene lost 0 bases, with 14 bases spanning the gap. Germline CDR1 is ENHRY and CDR2 is SYGVKD. The CDR3 is 16 residues long. The CDR3 here is CAISDVRGKYQETQYF. CDR3 in DNA: TGTGCCATCAGTGATGTACGGGGGAAGTACCAAGAGACCCAGTACTTC.

The chain combines TRBV10-3 with TRBJ1-1; the D is unclear. Germline CDR1 is ENHRY and CDR2 is SYGVKD. V was trimmed by 6 bases and J by 3 bases, leaving 8 bases between them. The CDR3 consists of 12 residues. The chain's CDR3 is CAIRGRDTEAFF. CDR3 in DNA: TGTGCCATCAGGGGGAGGGACACTGAAGCTTTCTTT.

The chain combines TRBV12-2 with TRBJ2-7; the table calls TRBD1, which could not be checked here. TRBV12-2 has pseudogene status. CDR3 length: 18 amino acids. CDR3 in amino acids: CASRFPRRTWARRTEQYF. Here the CDR3 DNA reads TGTGCAAGTCGCTTCCCCCGACGCACCTGGGCCAGACGAACTGAGCAGTACTTC.

This clone has more than one count but fewer than ten. The chain carries TRBV5-6 and TRBJ2-4; D is unresolved. In germline, CDR1 is SGHDT, CDR2 YYEEEE. V was pared by 4 bases and J by 2 bases, with 16 bases between. The CDR3 extends over 16 amino acids. The CDR3: CASSGVITRTKNIQYF. The DNA of the CDR3 is TGTGCCAGCAGCGGTGTTATTACCAGGACCAAAAACATTCAGTACTTC.

The chain joins TRBV4-1 to TRBJ1-5, with TRBD1 matching over 11 bases. The germline V gene has CDR1 MGHRA and CDR2 YSYEKL. Trimming took 4 bases from V and 0 from J; bases not matched to a gene: 11. This CDR3 has 19 residues. CDR3 sequence reads: CASSPMGDRGIYSNQPQHF. The CDR3 DNA reads TGCGCCAGCAGCCCTATGGGGGACAGGGGGATTTATAGCAATCAGCCCCAGCATTTT.

This chain connects TRBV6-2 or TRBV6-3 to TRBJ2-3; 8 nucleotides match TRBD2. V shed 4 bases, J shed 4 bases, and the junction held 13 bases outside the gene matches. Germline V gene data show CDR1 as MNHEY and CDR2 as SVGEGT. This CDR3 spans 17 amino acids. CDR3 loop: CASSSRGSGSVADTQYF. CDR3 nucleotide sequence: TGTGCCAGCAGTTCCCGCGGGAGCGGGAGCGTCGCAGATACGCAGTATTTT.

This chain uses TRBV6-1 with TRBJ1-5, with 8 bases matching TRBD1. This CDR3 is built from 15 residues. J was trimmed by 4 bases and V by 6 bases; bases with no gene match: 8. CDR1 and CDR2 (germline): MNHNS, SASEGT. CDR3 in DNA: TGTGCCAGCAGGTTAACCACAGGGGGAAATCAGCCCCAGCATTTT. This gives the protein CASRLTTGGNQPQHF.

The chain carries TRBV6-5 and TRBJ2-7, with 10 bases identical to TRBD1. CDR3 length equals 15 residues. V dropped 6 bases and J dropped 1; count of bases not matched to a gene: 6. Germline CDR1 reads MNHEY; CDR2 reads SVGAGI. The CDR3: CASRMTGGFSYEQYF. The CDR3 nucleotides are TGTGCCAGCAGGATGACAGGGGGCTTTTCCTACGAGCAGTACTTC.

V and J are TRBV7-9 and TRBJ2-3; TRBD2 matches 7 bases. Germline CDR1 reads SEHNR; CDR2 reads FQNEAQ (reference sequence). The CDR3 spans 16 residues. The trim removed 4 bases at V and 2 bases at J, leaving 9 bases unmatched. The CDR3 loop reads CASSSVGSGTTDTQYF. CDR3 sequence (DNA): TGTGCCAGCAGCTCGGTGGGAAGCGGGACCACAGATACGCAGTATTTT. Together with reference TRBV7-9 and TRBJ2-3, the CDR3 gives the full variable domain: DTGVSQNPRHKITKRGQNVTFRCDPISEHNRLYWYRQTLGQGPEFLTYFQNEAQLEKSRLLSDRFSAERPKGSFSTLEIQRTEQGDSAMYLCASSSVGSGTTDTQYFGPGTRLTVL.

In nucleotides, the CDR3 is TGTGCCAGTAGACAGGGTATCGGCCAGCCCCAGCATTTT. Its protein product is CASRQGIGQPQHF. The J gene is TRBJ1-5, the V gene TRBV19, with D possibly matching TRBD1 (6 bases). CDR1 LNHDA and CDR2 SQIVND come from the germline V gene (reference sequence). The CDR3 loop spans 13 amino acids. Trimming took 6 bases from V and 7 from J, leaving 13 bases between them.

CDR3 DNA: TGTGCCAGCAGCCTGTCTATCTTCTCTGGAAACACCATATATTTT. Its protein product is CASSLSIFSGNTIYF. This chain links TRBV7-9 with TRBJ1-3; D gene uncertain. The CDR3 consists of 15 residues. Germline lookup yields CDR1 SEHNR and CDR2 FQNEAQ (reference sequence). The V end lost 5 bases, the J end lost 0 bases, and 11 bases lay between the germline ends. Full variable domain (missing parts from reference TRBV7-9 and TRBJ1-3): DTGVSQNPRHKITKRGQNVTFRCDPISEHNRLYWYRQTLGQGPEFLTYFQNEAQLEKSRLLSDRFSAERPKGSFSTLEIQRTEQGDSAMYLCASSLSIFSGNTIYFGEGSWLTVV.

The chain couples TRBV18 to TRBJ2-2, with a possible D match to TRBD1 (5 bases). The length of the CDR3 is 17 residues. Germline CDR1 KGHSH, CDR2 LQKENI. Trimming removed 1 base at V and 3 bases at J, with 15 bases between. This CDR3 reads CASSPRSSQGYTGELFF. DNA for the CDR3: TGTGCCAGCTCACCACGAAGTTCGCAGGGATACACCGGGGAGCTGTTTTTT.

The rearrangement links TRBV18 to TRBJ2-2; D uncertain. Germline V gene sequence: CDR1 KGHSH, CDR2 LQKENI. The CDR3 extends over 15 amino acids. V was shortened by 3 bases and J by 9 bases, with 17 bases between the two germline ends. The CDR3: CASSPLPIHSRELFF. CDR3 bases: TGTGCCAGCTCACCCCTACCCATCCATAGCCGGGAGCTGTTTTTT.

The V call is TRBV11-2, the J call TRBJ2-2; D unresolved. The CDR3 covers 13 residues. V lost 6 bases to trimming and J lost 5 bases, with 10 bases between them. Germline values: CDR1 SGHAT, CDR2 FQNNGV. The CDR3 sequence is CASRFLRTGELFF. Written as DNA, the CDR3 is TGTGCCAGCAGATTCCTACGTACCGGGGAGCTGTTTTTT.

The chain combines TRBV21-1 with TRBJ1-5. TRBV21-1 is termed a pseudogene. CDR3 length: 13 residues. CDR3 sequence (DNA): TGTGCCAGCTTGAGTGTTAGCAATCAGCCCCAGCATTTT. This encodes CASLSVSNQPQHF.

The genes are TRBV4-2 and TRBJ1-5, with TRBD1 matching 10 bases. Trimming removed 0 bases from V and 3 bases from J; junction bases left unmatched: 2. The germline V gene encodes CDR1 LGHNA and CDR2 YNFKEQ. The CDR3 consists of 16 residues. The CDR3 region has the DNA TGTGCCAGCAGCCAAGATGGGACAGGGGCCAATCAGCCCCAGCATTTT. This translates into CASSQDGTGANQPQHF.

The chain is built from TRBV3-1 (or the pseudogene TRBV3-2) and TRBJ2-2, with 9 nucleotides matching TRBD2. The CDR3 has 15 amino acids. Germline CDR1 and CDR2: LGHDT and YNNKEL (reference sequence). V lost 2 bases to trimming and J lost 9 bases; unmatched junction nucleotides: 7. For the CDR3, the DNA is TGTGCCAGCAGCCAATTAGCGGGAGATCGTAGGGAGCTGTTTTTT. Protein: CASSQLAGDRRELFF.

CDR3 nucleotides: TGTGCCAGCATCCACTATCGACAGGGCACTACTCACGAGCAGTACTTC. It codes for CASIHYRQGTTHEQYF. J is TRBJ2-7 and V is TRBV6-6; TRBD1 agrees at 7 bases. The V and J ends lost 7 bases and 5 bases, in that order; junction bases with no gene match: 17. Germline CDR1 and CDR2: MNHNY and SVGAGI (reference sequence). The CDR3 is made up of 16 amino acids.

The V gene is TRBV4-1, the J gene TRBJ2-3; 7 nucleotides line up with TRBD1. The CDR3 covers 16 residues. Looked up from germline, CDR1 is MGHRA and CDR2 is YSYEKL. V dropped 3 bases and J dropped 2; count of bases not matched to a gene: 8. CDR3 sequence: CASSHPTGRPTDTQYF. CDR3 nucleotides: TGCGCCAGCAGCCACCCGACAGGGAGACCCACAGATACGCAGTATTTT.

This sequence joins TRBV28 and TRBJ2-1; 7 positions agree with TRBD2. Trimming removed 4 bases from V and 3 bases from J; junction bases left unmatched: 9. The germline CDR1 and CDR2 sequences are MDHEN and SYDVKM. CDR3 length: 16 amino acids. The CDR3 bases are TGTGCCAGCAGTTCCTACGGGGGGACGAGCTACAATGAGCAGTTCTTC. Translated, it gives CASSSYGGTSYNEQFF. Drawing the rest from reference TRBV28 and TRBJ2-1, the complete variable domain is DVKVTQSSRYLVKRTGEKVFLECVQDMDHENMFWYRQDPGLGLRLIYFSYDVKMKEKGDIPEGYSVSREKKERFSLILESASTNQTSMYLCASSSYGGTSYNEQFFGPGTRLTVL.